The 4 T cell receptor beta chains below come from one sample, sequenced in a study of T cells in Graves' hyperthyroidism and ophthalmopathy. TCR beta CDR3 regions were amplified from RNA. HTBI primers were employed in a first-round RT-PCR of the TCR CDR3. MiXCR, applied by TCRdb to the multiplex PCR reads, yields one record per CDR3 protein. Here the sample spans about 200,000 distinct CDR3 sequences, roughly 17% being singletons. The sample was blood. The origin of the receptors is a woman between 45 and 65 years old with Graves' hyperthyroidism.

CDR3 DNA: TGTGCCAGTAGTACAACTAAAGACTACGAGCAGTACTTC. It codes for CASSTTKDYEQYF. The chain employs TRBV19 and TRBJ2-7; D gene ambiguous. Germline V gene data show CDR1 as LNHDA and CDR2 as SQIVND (reference sequence). Trimming took 4 bases from V and 3 from J, leaving 10 bases between them. The CDR3 is 13 residues long.

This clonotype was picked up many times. The CDR3 sequence is CSARSLTDNNEQFF. CDR3 DNA sequence: TGCAGTGCTAGGAGTCTAACTGATAATAATGAGCAGTTCTTC. The chain has TRBV20-1 and TRBJ2-1; unclear D gene. Germline assignment: CDR1 DFQATT and CDR2 SNEGSKA (reference sequence). Between the trimmed V and J ends, which lost 3 bases and 7 bases, there was a span of 16 bases. This CDR3 spans 14 amino acids.

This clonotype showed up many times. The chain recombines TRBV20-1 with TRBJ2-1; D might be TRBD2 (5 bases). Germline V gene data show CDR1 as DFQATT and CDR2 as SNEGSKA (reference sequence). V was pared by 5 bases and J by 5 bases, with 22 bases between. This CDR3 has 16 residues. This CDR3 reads CSAGEDYTPIDNEQFF. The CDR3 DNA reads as TGCAGTGCTGGGGAAGACTACACTCCGATAGACAATGAGCAGTTCTTC.

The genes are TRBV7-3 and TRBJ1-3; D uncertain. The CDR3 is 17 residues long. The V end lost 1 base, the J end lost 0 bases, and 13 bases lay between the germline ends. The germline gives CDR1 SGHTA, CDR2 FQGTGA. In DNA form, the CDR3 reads TGTGCCAGCAGCTTAAAAGCCGTCCGGATCTCTGGAAACACCATATATTTT. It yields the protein CASSLKAVRISGNTIYF.